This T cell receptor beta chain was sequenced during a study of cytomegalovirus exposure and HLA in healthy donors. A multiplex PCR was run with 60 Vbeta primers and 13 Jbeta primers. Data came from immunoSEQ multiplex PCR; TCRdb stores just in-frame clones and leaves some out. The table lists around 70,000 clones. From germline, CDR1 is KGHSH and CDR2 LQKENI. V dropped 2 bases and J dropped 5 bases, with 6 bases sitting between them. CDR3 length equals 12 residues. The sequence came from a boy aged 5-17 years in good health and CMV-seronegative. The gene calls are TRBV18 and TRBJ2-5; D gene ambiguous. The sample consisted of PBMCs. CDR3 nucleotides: TGTGCCAGCTCACCAGCGATCGAGACCCAGTACTTC. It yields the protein CASSPAIETQYF.